Listed below are T cell receptor beta chains from one sample, sequenced in a study of T cell repertoires in cytomegalovirus infection. TCRdb called the reads again in MiXCR, with one record for every CDR3 protein. Of approximately 260,000 distinct CDR3 sequences in the sample, over 15% were seen once. Sequenced: CD8+ T cells from PBMCs. All receptors come from a human donor in good health (CMV status not recorded). Some clones in this sample may be carry-over from other donors' samples. The CDR3 runs from the conserved cysteine through the conserved F or W. Fields, in order: J gene, clone size, V gene, CDR3 protein. For some rows the clone size is stated as once, few or many, or as a class when expanded; others skip it.

J gene: TRBJ2-1; clone size: few; V gene: TRBV7-9; CDR3 protein: CASSLGYHPTMNEQFF
J gene: TRBJ2-5; clone size: many; V gene: TRBV7-8; CDR3 protein: CASSLVTGTILQETQYF
J gene: TRBJ1-1; clone size: many; V gene: TRBV7-8; CDR3 protein: CASSWGGTNTEAFF
J gene: TRBJ2-1; clone size: few; V gene: TRBV12-5; CDR3 protein: CASGLPYGASGGSEQFF
J gene: TRBJ2-1; clone size: -; V gene: TRBV27; CDR3 protein: CASSLGGVPSYNEQFF
J gene: TRBJ1-1; clone size: -; V gene: TRBV14; CDR3 protein: CASSPLRDSENTEAFF
J gene: TRBJ1-5; clone size: few; V gene: TRBV7-8; CDR3 protein: CASSLALEGQAPQHF
J gene: TRBJ2-2; clone size: few; V gene: TRBV2; CDR3 protein: CASSETRSTGELFF
J gene: TRBJ2-7; clone size: -; V gene: TRBV7-9; CDR3 protein: CASSLVGGRGYEQYF
J gene: TRBJ2-2; clone size: -; V gene: TRBV6-5; CDR3 protein: CASSGSGPAGELFF
J gene: TRBJ1-5; clone size: once; V gene: TRBV19; CDR3 protein: CASSYPGASNQPQHF
J gene: TRBJ2-1; clone size: -; V gene: TRBV29-1; CDR3 protein: CSSAGAGLYNEQFF
J gene: TRBJ2-2; clone size: few; V gene: TRBV28; CDR3 protein: CASSFPDSRGTTGELFF
J gene: TRBJ1-1; clone size: few; V gene: TRBV28; CDR3 protein: CASSPLTGSPNTEAFF
J gene: TRBJ2-3; clone size: -; V gene: TRBV7-3; CDR3 protein: CASSLTGADTQYF
J gene: TRBJ1-1; clone size: many; V gene: TRBV7-9; CDR3 protein: CASSLEGETEAFF
J gene: TRBJ1-5; clone size: few; V gene: TRBV7-9; CDR3 protein: CASSSGTGGNPQPQHF
J gene: TRBJ1-1; clone size: -; V gene: TRBV9; CDR3 protein: CASSPLQGRTEAFF
J gene: TRBJ1-3; clone size: -; V gene: TRBV2; CDR3 protein: CASSEFIRNRTSGNTIYF
J gene: TRBJ2-2; clone size: -; V gene: TRBV5-5; CDR3 protein: CASSPGDRGTGELFF
J gene: TRBJ1-1; clone size: many; V gene: TRBV28; CDR3 protein: CASSLLRRRGQIPWVHTEAFF
J gene: TRBJ1-6; clone size: -; V gene: TRBV3-1; CDR3 protein: CASSLGQAFSYNSPLHF
J gene: TRBJ2-5; clone size: few; V gene: TRBV15; CDR3 protein: CATSRRGGQETQYF
J gene: TRBJ2-1; clone size: -; V gene: TRBV19; CDR3 protein: CASTKAGDSYNEQFF
J gene: TRBJ2-6; clone size: -; V gene: TRBV2; CDR3 protein: CASLWTGISGANVLTF
J gene: TRBJ2-7; clone size: few; V gene: TRBV6-5; CDR3 protein: CASSYRAEFADSYEQYF
J gene: TRBJ2-3; clone size: -; V gene: TRBV4-2; CDR3 protein: CASSQEIQGGDTQYF
J gene: TRBJ1-1; clone size: -; V gene: TRBV4-1; CDR3 protein: CASSTRQPPGNTEAFF
J gene: TRBJ2-4; clone size: few; V gene: TRBV15; CDR3 protein: CATSRDTGMTKNIQYF
J gene: TRBJ2-1; clone size: -; V gene: TRBV19; CDR3 protein: CASSRLNEQFF
J gene: TRBJ2-7; clone size: -; V gene: TRBV20-1; CDR3 protein: CSAPGQENYEQYF
J gene: TRBJ2-7; clone size: -; V gene: TRBV29-1; CDR3 protein: CSVEFVAAADGEQYF
J gene: TRBJ1-4; clone size: few; V gene: TRBV4-1; CDR3 protein: CASSHPLQMATNEKLFF
J gene: TRBJ2-5; clone size: many; V gene: TRBV20-1; CDR3 protein: CSAKTGLTAQETQYF
J gene: TRBJ1-2; clone size: few; V gene: TRBV7-8; CDR3 protein: CASSSDPTGIYGYTF
J gene: TRBJ2-1; clone size: few; V gene: TRBV28; CDR3 protein: CASSLRRGWEQFF
J gene: TRBJ2-7; clone size: -; V gene: TRBV5-6; CDR3 protein: CASSPRTGWNEQYF
J gene: TRBJ1-3; clone size: few; V gene: TRBV7-9; CDR3 protein: CASSHPRTKPGNTIYF
J gene: TRBJ1-5; clone size: -; V gene: TRBV6-1; CDR3 protein: CASSGADRVLQPQHF
J gene: TRBJ1-1; clone size: -; V gene: TRBV6-5; CDR3 protein: CASSYSLIRIWRGEAFF
J gene: TRBJ2-5; clone size: many; V gene: TRBV7-9; CDR3 protein: CASSHIGQQETQYF
J gene: TRBJ2-2; clone size: many; V gene: TRBV7-9; CDR3 protein: CASKPTGELFF
J gene: TRBJ2-2; clone size: -; V gene: TRBV14; CDR3 protein: CASSHRGSTGELFF
J gene: TRBJ1-6; clone size: -; V gene: TRBV12-3/TRBV12-4; CDR3 protein: CASSLGSPNSPLHF
J gene: TRBJ2-1; clone size: -; V gene: TRBV20-1; CDR3 protein: CSARDRPGTSGGASYNEQFF
J gene: TRBJ1-4; clone size: -; V gene: TRBV14; CDR3 protein: CASNYNNEKLFF
J gene: TRBJ2-4; clone size: few; V gene: TRBV12-3/TRBV12-4; CDR3 protein: CASRKYRGGNIQYF
J gene: TRBJ2-7; clone size: -; V gene: TRBV18; CDR3 protein: CASSPSGRGNEQYF